These 23 T cell receptor beta chains were all obtained from the same sample, sequenced in a study of control samples from healthy donors and cancer patients. Clones were sequenced by immunoSEQ multiplex PCR, and TCRdb holds only the in-frame ones, with some missing. This sample has around 90,000 clones, with 70% to 90% found just once. Sequencing used blood. The receptors originated from a woman aged 35 to 49 in good health.

With respect to this clone: Germline is not matched at one junction end, which may reflect a read error. The rearrangement links TRBV4-1 to TRBJ2-2, with D perhaps matching TRBD2 (7 bases). Per the germline V gene, CDR1 is MGHRA and CDR2 is YSYEKL. CDR3 length: 16 residues. The CDR3: CARSQGGGLNTGELFF. CDR3 nucleotide sequence: TGCGCCCGCAGCCAAGGGGGGGGCTTGAACACCGGGGAGCTGTTTTTT.

The rearrangement uses TRBV19 and TRBJ2-6; 7 nucleotides agree with TRBD1. CDR1 is LNHDA, CDR2 SQIVND, per germline (reference sequence). CDR3 length: 16 residues. With V trimmed by 5 bases and J by 0 bases, 4 bases remained unmatched. The CDR3: CASSRDSSSGANVLTF. CDR3 coding DNA: TGTGCCAGTAGTCGGGACAGCAGCTCTGGGGCCAACGTCCTGACTTTC.

The rearrangement links TRBV12-5 to TRBJ1-4; D gene unclear. The CDR3 sequence is 14 residues long. V was clipped by 4 bases and J by 7 bases, with 13 bases between them. The V gene's germline CDR1 is LGHNT and CDR2 FRNRAP. The CDR3 bases are TGTGCTAGTGGTTCCAGTGGCTTGAGTGAAAAACTGTTTTTT. It encodes CASGSSGLSEKLFF.

This chain joins TRBV4-3 and TRBJ2-5; 7 bases align to TRBD2. With V trimmed by 1 base and J by 4 bases, 6 bases remained unmatched. Germline V gene data show CDR1 as LGHNA and CDR2 as YSLEER. CDR3 size: 15 residues. The CDR3 here is CASSQAAGEVETQYF. CDR3 DNA: TGCGCCAGCAGCCAAGCCGCGGGGGAGGTAGAGACCCAGTACTTC.

The chain links TRBV7-2 to TRBJ2-3, with D perhaps assigned TRBD1 or TRBD2 (5 bases each). Trimming removed 7 bases at V and 14 bases at J, with 22 bases between. This CDR3 is built from 13 residues. Per germline, CDR1 SGHTA and CDR2 FQGNSA. The CDR3 DNA is TGTGCCAGCACCCTAAAGGGGACGGGGTACCCGTATTTT. Its protein product is CASTLKGTGYPYF.

The chain employs TRBV3-1 (or the pseudogene TRBV3-2) and TRBJ2-7, with D uncertain. Germline V gene sequence: CDR1 LGHDT, CDR2 YNNKEL (reference sequence). CDR3 length: 15 residues. Trimming cost V 5 bases and J 0 bases, with 14 bases left between them. The CDR3, as DNA: TGTGCCAGCAGCGGTTGGAGCTCTAGCTCCTACGAGCAGTACTTC. Its protein is CASSGWSSSSYEQYF.

This chain uses TRBV5-1 with TRBJ1-6, with 7 nucleotides matching TRBD1. This CDR3 region has 14 residues. Germline-derived CDR1 and CDR2 are SGHRS and YFSETQ. With V trimmed by 4 bases and J by 12 bases, 10 bases remained unmatched. The CDR3 coding sequence is TGCGCCAGCAGCGGGGGAGGGGACAGAGAACCCCTCCACTTT. It yields the protein CASSGGGDREPLHF. The whole variable domain, filled in from reference TRBV5-1 and TRBJ1-6, reads KAGVTQTPRYLIKTRGQQVTLSCSPISGHRSVSWYQQTPGQGLQFLFEYFSETQRNKGNFPGRFSGRQFSNSRSEMNVSTLELGDSALYLCASSGGGDREPLHFGNGTRLTVT.

The chain recombines TRBV9 with TRBJ2-3, with 8 bases aligning to TRBD2. CDR1 and CDR2 (germline): SGDLS, YYNGEE. The CDR3 has 15 residues. V lost 0 bases and J lost 6; bases outside the gene matches: 6. CDR3 nucleotides: TGTGCCAGCAGCGTAGAGGGTAGCGGGGCGGATACGCAGTATTTT. Its protein product is CASSVEGSGADTQYF.

The chain carries TRBV27 and TRBJ2-1, with D tentatively TRBD2 (5 bases). The CDR3 sequence is 15 residues long. With 4 bases removed from V and 4 bases from J, the gap between germline ends came to 14 bases. Germline loops: CDR1 MNHEY, CDR2 SMNVEV (reference sequence). CDR3: CASSSWGAPYNEQFF. CDR3 coding DNA: TGTGCCAGCAGTTCGTGGGGAGCCCCTTACAATGAGCAGTTCTTC.

The V gene is TRBV9, the J gene TRBJ2-7, with a tentative D call TRBD2 (5 bases). Trimming took 0 bases from V and 4 from J, leaving 8 bases between them. The CDR3 loop spans 13 amino acids. Germline assignment: CDR1 SGDLS and CDR2 YYNGEE. CDR3 in amino acids: CASSVATGYEQYF. In DNA, the CDR3 is TGTGCCAGCAGCGTAGCTACGGGATACGAGCAGTACTTC.

The J gene is TRBJ2-1, the V gene TRBV5-1; D ambiguous. Germline assignment: CDR1 SGHRS and CDR2 YFSETQ. CDR3 length: 13 residues. V was shortened by 5 bases and J by 1 base, with 7 bases between the two germline ends. CDR3 DNA sequence: TGCGCCAGCAGATTGACTTCCTACAATGAGCAGTTCTTC. This gives the protein CASRLTSYNEQFF.

J is TRBJ1-6 and V is TRBV29-1, with D maybe TRBD1 (6 bases). Germline-derived CDR1 and CDR2 are SQVTM and ANQGSEA. Trimming took 5 bases from V and 6 from J, leaving 14 bases between them. This CDR3 is built from 14 residues. CDR3 DNA: TGCAGCGTTCAAACGGGGGCCTTTAATTCACCCCTCCACTTT. Its protein product is CSVQTGAFNSPLHF.

J is TRBJ1-2 and V is TRBV29-1; no reliable D call. V was clipped by 3 bases and J by 0 bases, with 26 bases between them. Germline assignment: CDR1 SQVTM and CDR2 ANQGSEA. This CDR3 has 19 amino acids. This chain's CDR3 is CSVDGVFGLGKSTNYGYTF. CDR3 in DNA: TGCAGCGTTGATGGAGTTTTTGGTTTAGGGAAAAGTACTAACTATGGCTACACCTTC.

V is TRBV6-5 and J is TRBJ1-2, with 7 bases lining up with TRBD1. This CDR3 has 15 amino acids. The germline CDR1 and CDR2 sequences are MNHEY and SVGAGI. Trimming cost V 10 bases and J 4 bases; bases outside gene matches: 15. CDR3 loop: CAIWRGGGVAYGYTF. The CDR3 coding sequence is TGTGCCATCTGGAGAGGGGGCGGAGTTGCCTATGGCTACACCTTC.

The chain employs TRBV6-4 and TRBJ2-7; 10 bases agree with TRBD2. J was trimmed by 0 bases and V by 5 bases; bases with no gene match: 7. The CDR3 runs 16 residues. Germline V gene data show CDR1 as MRHNA and CDR2 as SNTAGT. The CDR3 nucleotides are TGTGCCAGCAGTTTAGCGGGGGGCGCCTCCTCCTACGAGCAGTACTTC. Protein product: CASSLAGGASSYEQYF.

The chain couples TRBV5-6 to TRBJ2-3, with TRBD2 matching 11 bases. This CDR3 is built from 15 residues. Germline values: CDR1 SGHDT, CDR2 YYEEEE. The V and J ends lost 6 bases and 2 bases, in that order; junction bases with no gene match: 5. The CDR3 spells CASTVLAGATDTQYF. The CDR3 bases are TGTGCCAGCACTGTACTAGCGGGGGCCACAGATACGCAGTATTTT.

The V gene is TRBV6-2 or TRBV6-3, the J gene TRBJ1-5; D is undetermined. The CDR3 consists of 12 residues. V dropped 6 bases and J dropped 4 bases, with 7 bases sitting between them. Looked up from germline, CDR1 is MNHEY and CDR2 is SVGEGT. The CDR3 coding sequence is TGTGCCAGCAGCAGCACTAATCAGCCCCAGCATTTT. Translation gives CASSSTNQPQHF.

The CDR3, as DNA: TGTGCCATCAGTGACGGATGGACAGGGGATCAGTACGAGCAGTACTTC. Its translation: CAISDGWTGDQYEQYF. This chain connects TRBV10-3 to TRBJ2-7; 9 nucleotides line up with TRBD1. V lost 3 bases and J lost 4; bases outside the gene matches: 10. The CDR3 has 16 amino acids. Looked up from germline, CDR1 is ENHRY and CDR2 is SYGVKD.

The V call is TRBV3-1 (or the pseudogene TRBV3-2), the J call TRBJ1-2; 9 bases align to TRBD1. CDR1 LGHDT and CDR2 YNNKEL come from the germline V gene (reference sequence). Trimming took 4 bases from V and 3 from J; bases not matched to a gene: 12. The CDR3 runs 17 residues. The CDR3 region has the DNA TGTGCCAGCAGCCCCACAGGGGGCCAACTTCCCTACTATGGCTACACCTTC. It is translated as CASSPTGGQLPYYGYTF.

This clone came up a few times. The V gene is TRBV10-3, the J gene TRBJ2-3; D is perhaps TRBD2 (6 bases). The CDR3 is 14 amino acids. Germline CDR1 ENHRY, CDR2 SYGVKD. Trimming cost V 3 bases and J 4 bases, with 11 bases left between them. Here the CDR3 DNA reads TGTGCCATCAGTGAAGGGGCTAGCGCAGATACGCAGTATTTT. Amino acid sequence: CAISEGASADTQYF.

The chain has TRBV2 and TRBJ1-5; D not resolved. Germline V lookup: CDR1 SNHLY, CDR2 FYNNEI. Between the trimmed V and J ends, which lost 3 bases and 0 bases, there was a span of 6 bases. The CDR3 length is 14 residues. This CDR3 reads CASSELNSNQPQHF. CDR3 in DNA: TGTGCCAGCAGTGAGCTAAATAGCAATCAGCCCCAGCATTTT.

V is TRBV7-3 and J is TRBJ1-1; TRBD1 is a possible D gene (5 bases). Germline lookup yields CDR1 SGHTA and CDR2 FQGTGA. Trimming took 5 bases from V and 1 from J, leaving 8 bases between them. CDR3 length equals 13 residues. CDR3 protein: CASSRGQNTEAFF. The CDR3, as DNA: TGTGCCAGCAGCCGTGGACAGAACACTGAAGCTTTCTTT.

The chain is built from TRBV27 and TRBJ1-6; D is uncertain. Germline V gene sequence: CDR1 MNHEY, CDR2 SMNVEV (reference sequence). CDR3 length: 15 residues. The ends were cut back, 0 bases at V and 3 bases at J, with 6 bases in the middle. The DNA for the CDR3 is TGTGCCAGCAGTTTATCATGGCGCTATAATTCACCCCTCCACTTT. Protein product: CASSLSWRYNSPLHF.